The TCR beta chain described here comes from a study of shared clonotypes between healthy human individuals. General study results and limits: The study generally estimated greater richness for naive than memory subsets.

The CD4+ fraction was divided into a CD45RA+ naive subset and a CD45RA-negative memory subset. The DNA input per sorted-subset replicate PCR was 200 ng, corresponding to some 33,000 T cell genomes. Here immunoSEQ multiplex PCR was the method, and the copy in TCRdb shows in-frame clones only, minus some. The sample includes some 2.4 million clones, approximately 94% of them seen just once. In regard to this clone: What it binds is not known.

V shed 4 bases and J shed 1 base, with 14 bases lying between them. CDR3 length: 15 residues. Germline-derived CDR1 and CDR2 are SGHNT and YYREEE (reference sequence). The sequence was collected from a man between 18 and 29 years old in good health. Some clones in this sample may be carry-over from other donors' samples. Sequencing was done on a sample of naive CD4+ T cells from PBMCs. Subset indicated: CD45RA+ positively selected. The chain joins TRBV5-4 to TRBJ1-2; D is ambiguous. This chain's CDR3 is CASSVPGPGNYGYTF. The DNA of the CDR3 is TGTGCCAGCAGCGTCCCCGGTCCGGGTAACTATGGCTACACCTTC.